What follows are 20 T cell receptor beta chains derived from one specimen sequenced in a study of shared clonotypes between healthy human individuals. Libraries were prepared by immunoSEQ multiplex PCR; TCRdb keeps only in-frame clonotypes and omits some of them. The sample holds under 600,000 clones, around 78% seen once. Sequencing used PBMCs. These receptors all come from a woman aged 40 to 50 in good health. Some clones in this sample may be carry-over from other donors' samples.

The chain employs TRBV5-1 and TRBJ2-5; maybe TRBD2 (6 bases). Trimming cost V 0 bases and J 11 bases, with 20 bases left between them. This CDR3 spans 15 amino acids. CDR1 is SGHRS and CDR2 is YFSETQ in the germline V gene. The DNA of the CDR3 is TGCGCCAGCAGCTTGGTGGGTAGCGGCCCCTTGGAGCAGTACTTC. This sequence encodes CASSLVGSGPLEQYF.

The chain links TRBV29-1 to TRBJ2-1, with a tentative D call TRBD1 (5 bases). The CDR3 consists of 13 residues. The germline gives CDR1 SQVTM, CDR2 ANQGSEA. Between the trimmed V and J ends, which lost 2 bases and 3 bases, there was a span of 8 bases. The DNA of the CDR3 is TGCAGCGTTGAAATGACAGTCTACAATGAGCAGTTCTTC. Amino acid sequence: CSVEMTVYNEQFF.

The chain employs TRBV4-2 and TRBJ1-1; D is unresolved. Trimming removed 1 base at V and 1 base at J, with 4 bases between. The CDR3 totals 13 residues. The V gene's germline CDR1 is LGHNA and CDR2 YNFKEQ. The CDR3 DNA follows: TGTGCCAGCAGCCAAGTCGCGAACACTGAAGCTTTCTTT. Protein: CASSQVANTEAFF.

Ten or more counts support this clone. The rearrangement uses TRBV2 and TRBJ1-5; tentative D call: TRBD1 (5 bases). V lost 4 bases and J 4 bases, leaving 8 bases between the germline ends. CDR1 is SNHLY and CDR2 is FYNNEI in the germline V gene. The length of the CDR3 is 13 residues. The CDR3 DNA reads TGTGCCAGCAGTGGAGAGGGGAATCAGCCCCAGCATTTT. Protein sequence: CASSGEGNQPQHF.

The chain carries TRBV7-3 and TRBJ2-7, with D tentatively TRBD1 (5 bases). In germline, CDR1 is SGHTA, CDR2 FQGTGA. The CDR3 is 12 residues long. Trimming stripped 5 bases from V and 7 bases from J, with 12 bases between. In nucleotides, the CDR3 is TGTGCCAGCAGCCAACGTAGGGGAGAGCAGTACTTC. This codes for CASSQRRGEQYF.

The CDR3 loop reads CASSFLQGRDTQYF. CDR3 DNA sequence: TGTGCCAGCAGCTTCCTACAGGGTCGGGATACGCAGTATTTT. The genes are TRBV5-4 and TRBJ2-3, with D possibly being TRBD1 (6 bases). V lost 2 bases and J lost 6, with 13 bases in between. CDR3 length: 14 residues. CDR1 SGHNT and CDR2 YYREEE come from the germline V gene (reference sequence).

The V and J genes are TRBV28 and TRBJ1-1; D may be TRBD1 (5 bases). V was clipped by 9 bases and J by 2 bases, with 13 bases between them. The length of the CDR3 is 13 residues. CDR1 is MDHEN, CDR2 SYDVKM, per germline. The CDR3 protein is CASTRAINTEAFF. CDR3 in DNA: TGTGCCAGTACCAGGGCAATCAACACTGAAGCTTTCTTT.

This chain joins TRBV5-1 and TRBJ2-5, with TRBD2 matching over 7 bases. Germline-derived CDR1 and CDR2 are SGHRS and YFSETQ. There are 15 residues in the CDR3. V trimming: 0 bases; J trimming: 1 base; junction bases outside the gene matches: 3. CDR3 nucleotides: TGCGCCAGCAGCTTGGAGCCTAGCGGCCAAGAGACCCAGTACTTC. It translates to CASSLEPSGQETQYF.

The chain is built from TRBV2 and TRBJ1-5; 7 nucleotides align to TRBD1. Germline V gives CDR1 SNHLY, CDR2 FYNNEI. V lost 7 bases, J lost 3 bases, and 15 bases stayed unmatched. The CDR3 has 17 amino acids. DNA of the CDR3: TGTGCCAGCACGTCAATAACAGGGGACGGGGTCAATCAGCCCCAGCATTTT. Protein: CASTSITGDGVNQPQHF.

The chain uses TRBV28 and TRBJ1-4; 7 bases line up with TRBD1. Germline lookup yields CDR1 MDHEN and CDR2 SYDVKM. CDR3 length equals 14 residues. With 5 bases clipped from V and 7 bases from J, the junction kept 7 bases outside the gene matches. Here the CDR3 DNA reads TGTGCCAGCAGTACAACAGGGGTGGGTGAAAAACTGTTTTTT. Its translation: CASSTTGVGEKLFF.

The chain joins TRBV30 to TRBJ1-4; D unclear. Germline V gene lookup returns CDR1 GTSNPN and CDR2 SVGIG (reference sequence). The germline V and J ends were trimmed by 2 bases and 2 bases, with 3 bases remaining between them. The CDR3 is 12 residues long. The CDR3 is CAWSSTNEKLFF. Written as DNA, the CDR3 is TGTGCCTGGAGTTCTACTAATGAAAAACTGTTTTTT.

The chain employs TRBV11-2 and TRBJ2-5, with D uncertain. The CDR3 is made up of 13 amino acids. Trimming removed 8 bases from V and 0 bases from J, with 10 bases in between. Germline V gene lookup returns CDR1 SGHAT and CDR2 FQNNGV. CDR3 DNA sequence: TGTGCCAGCGACAAACCTAACCAAGAGACCCAGTACTTC. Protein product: CASDKPNQETQYF.

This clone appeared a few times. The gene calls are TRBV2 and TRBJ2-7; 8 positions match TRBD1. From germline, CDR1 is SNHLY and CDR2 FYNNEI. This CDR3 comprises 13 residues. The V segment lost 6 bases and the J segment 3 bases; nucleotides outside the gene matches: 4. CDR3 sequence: CASRRDRNYEQYF. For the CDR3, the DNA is TGTGCCAGCAGAAGGGACAGGAACTACGAGCAGTACTTC.

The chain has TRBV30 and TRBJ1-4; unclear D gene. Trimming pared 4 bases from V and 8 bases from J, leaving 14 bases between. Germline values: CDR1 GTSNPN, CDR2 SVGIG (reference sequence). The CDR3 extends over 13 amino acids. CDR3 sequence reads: CAWNPERLEKLFF. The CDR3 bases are TGTGCCTGGAACCCAGAGCGACTGGAAAAACTGTTTTTT.

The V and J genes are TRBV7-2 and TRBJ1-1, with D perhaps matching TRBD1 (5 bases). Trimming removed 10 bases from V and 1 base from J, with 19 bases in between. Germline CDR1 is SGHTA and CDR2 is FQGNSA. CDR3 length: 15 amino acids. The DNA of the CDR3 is TGTGCCACCAACCCAAGAGGGGCAGGGAACACTGAAGCTTTCTTT. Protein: CATNPRGAGNTEAFF.

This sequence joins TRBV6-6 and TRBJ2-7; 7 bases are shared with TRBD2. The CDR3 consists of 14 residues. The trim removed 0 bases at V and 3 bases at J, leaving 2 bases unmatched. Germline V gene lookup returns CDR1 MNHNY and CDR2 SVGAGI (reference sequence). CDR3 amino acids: CASSYSREGYEQYF. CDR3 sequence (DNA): TGTGCCAGCAGTTACTCGAGGGAGGGCTACGAGCAGTACTTC.

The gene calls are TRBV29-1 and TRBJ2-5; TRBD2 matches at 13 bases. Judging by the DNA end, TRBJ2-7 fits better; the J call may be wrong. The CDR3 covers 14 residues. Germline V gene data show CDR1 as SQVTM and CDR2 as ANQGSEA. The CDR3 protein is CSALGLAGPYEQYF. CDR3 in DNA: TGCAGCGCCCTGGGACTAGCGGGGCCCTACGAGCAGTACTTC.

Here the CDR3 reads CSVVRQGGDEQFF. In DNA form, the CDR3 reads TGCAGCGTTGTCCGACAGGGGGGTGATGAGCAGTTCTTC. The gene calls are TRBV29-1 and TRBJ2-1, with 9 bases matching TRBD1. The trim removed 4 bases at V and 8 bases at J, leaving 6 bases unmatched. The CDR3 spans 13 residues. The germline V gene has CDR1 SQVTM and CDR2 ANQGSEA.

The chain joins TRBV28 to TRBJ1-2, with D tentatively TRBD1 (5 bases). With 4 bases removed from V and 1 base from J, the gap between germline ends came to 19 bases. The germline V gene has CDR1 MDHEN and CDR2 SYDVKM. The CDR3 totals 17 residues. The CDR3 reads CASSSVTGTDLNYGYTF. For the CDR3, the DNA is TGTGCCAGCAGTTCAGTGACCGGGACCGATCTTAACTATGGCTACACCTTC.

The CDR3 loop is CAWTRTSGRSSQVFTYEQYF. The CDR3 bases are TGTGCCTGGACTAGGACTAGCGGGAGATCGAGTCAAGTATTTACCTACGAGCAGTACTTC. The chain recombines TRBV30 with TRBJ2-7, with 13 bases that match TRBD2. CDR1 and CDR2 (germline): GTSNPN, SVGIG (reference sequence). This CDR3 region has 20 residues. The junction had 20 bases not matched to a gene; V was cut back by 4 bases and J by 2 bases.